The clone carrying this T cell receptor beta chain was recorded a few times. The junction shows a germline mismatch at one end, possibly a read error. This specimen comes from a study of regulatory T cells in long-lasting Graves disease. Through Arm-PCR of CDR3 regions and iRepertoire HTBI primers, TCR beta libraries were built. MiXCR, applied by TCRdb to the multiplex PCR reads, yields one record per CDR3 protein. The sample lists hundreds of thousands of distinct CDR3 sequences; roughly 16% were seen once. As for time point: newly diagnosed GD, antithyroid drugs for less than 3 months. The TCR library used RNA extracted from PBMCs. Per American Thyroid Association guidelines, Graves' disease was diagnosed. The same data also went into a second study, on T cells in Graves' hyperthyroidism and ophthalmopathy. From that study: The TCR CDR3 first-round RT-PCR relied on the HTBI primer set. Model output signaled ophthalmopathy a median around 6.9 months ahead of onset.

The material was peripheral blood mononuclear cells (PBMCs), obtained at new diagnosis, from a patient treated with antithyroid drugs. The TCR was taken from a man younger than 30 with Graves disease.

For the CDR3, the DNA is TGTGCCAGCAGGGAAGCGGGAGCATCTAATGAGCAGTTCTTC. Its protein product is CASREAGASNEQFF. The chain uses TRBV6-1 and TRBJ2-1, with TRBD2 matching over 8 bases. The length of the CDR3 is 14 residues. Germline CDR1 reads MNHNS; CDR2 reads SASEGT.